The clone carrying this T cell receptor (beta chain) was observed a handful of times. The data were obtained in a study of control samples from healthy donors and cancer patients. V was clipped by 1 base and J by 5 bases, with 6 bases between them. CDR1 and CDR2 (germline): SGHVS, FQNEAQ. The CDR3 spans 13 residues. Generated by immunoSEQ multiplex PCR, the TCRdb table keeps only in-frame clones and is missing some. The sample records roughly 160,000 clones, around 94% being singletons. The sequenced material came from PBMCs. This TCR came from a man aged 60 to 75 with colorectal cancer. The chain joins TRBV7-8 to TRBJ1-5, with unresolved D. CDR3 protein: CASSLDGYQPQHF. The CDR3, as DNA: TGTGCCAGCAGCTTAGACGGTTATCAGCCCCAGCATTTT. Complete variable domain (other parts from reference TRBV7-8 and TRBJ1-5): GAGVSQSPRYKVAKRGQDVALRCDPISGHVSLFWYQQALGQGPEFLTYFQNEAQLDKSGLPSDRFFAERPEGSVSTLKIQRTQQEDSAVYLCASSLDGYQPQHFGDGTRLSIL.